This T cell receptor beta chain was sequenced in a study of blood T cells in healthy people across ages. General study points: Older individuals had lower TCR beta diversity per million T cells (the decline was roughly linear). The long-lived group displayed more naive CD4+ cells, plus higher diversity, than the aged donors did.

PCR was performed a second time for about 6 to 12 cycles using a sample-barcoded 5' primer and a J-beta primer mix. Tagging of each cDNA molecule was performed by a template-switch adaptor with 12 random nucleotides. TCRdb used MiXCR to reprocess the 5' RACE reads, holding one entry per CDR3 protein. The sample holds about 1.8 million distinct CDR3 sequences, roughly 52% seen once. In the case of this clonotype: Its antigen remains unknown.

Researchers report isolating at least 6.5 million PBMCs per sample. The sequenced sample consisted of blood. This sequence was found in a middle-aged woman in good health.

CDR3 residues: CASMAGADTQYF. The CDR3 region has the DNA TGCGCCAGCATGGCAGGGGCAGATACGCAGTATTTT. The rearrangement links TRBV5-1 to TRBJ2-3; D is perhaps TRBD1 (6 bases). CDR1 is SGHRS, CDR2 YFSETQ, per germline. The CDR3 runs to 12 residues. The ends were cut back, 6 bases at V and 4 bases at J, with 9 bases in the middle.